One sample yielded the 24 T cell receptor beta chains listed below, sequenced in a study of blood T cell repertoires in COVID-19. Sequenced by immunoSEQ multiplex PCR; TCRdb stores in-frame clones only, minus some. In the table there are 250,000 to 300,000 clones, about 90% of which are singletons. The sequenced sample was PBMCs or T cells enriched from blood (not recorded which). The receptors derive from an older woman who had recovered from COVID-19.

The chain recombines TRBV4-1 with TRBJ1-5; weak D call: TRBD1 (5 bases). V lost 3 bases to trimming and J lost 4 bases, with 19 bases between them. The CDR3 is 17 residues long. CDR1 and CDR2 from the germline V gene are MGHRA and YSYEKL. This chain's CDR3 is CASSQGWAAGWNQPQHF. The CDR3 DNA is TGCGCCAGCAGCCAGGGGTGGGCGGCAGGGTGGAATCAGCCCCAGCATTTT.

V is TRBV11-2 and J is TRBJ2-1; TRBD2 agrees at 8 bases. There are 15 residues in the CDR3. With 5 bases clipped from V and 3 bases from J, the junction kept 6 bases outside the gene matches. Germline CDR1 SGHAT, CDR2 FQNNGV. The CDR3 loop is CASSLSGSLYNEQFF. For the CDR3, the DNA is TGTGCCAGCAGCCTGAGCGGGAGTCTCTACAATGAGCAGTTCTTC.

The chain recombines TRBV5-1 with TRBJ1-3; D not resolved. The CDR3 has 15 residues. The germline V gene has CDR1 SGHRS and CDR2 YFSETQ. The V gene lost 4 bases and the J gene lost 0 bases, with 11 bases spanning the gap. Here the CDR3 DNA reads TGCGCCAGCAGCGCCTTGGGGAGCTCTGGAAACACCATATATTTT. This sequence encodes CASSALGSSGNTIYF.

This chain connects TRBV27 to TRBJ1-1; D gene uncertain. The CDR3 length is 13 residues. V was pared by 3 bases and J by 7 bases, with 12 bases between. Germline lookup yields CDR1 MNHEY and CDR2 SMNVEV (reference sequence). The CDR3 nucleotides are TGTGCCAGCAGTTTCGTCGGGGTTAATGAAGCTTTCTTT. It codes for CASSFVGVNEAFF.

This clone has just a few counts. The chain is built from TRBV3-1 (or the pseudogene TRBV3-2) and TRBJ1-2, with TRBD1 as a possible D gene (6 bases). The V end was cut by 1 base, the J end by 3 bases, with 18 bases between. The V gene's germline CDR1 is LGHDT and CDR2 YNNKEL (reference sequence). This CDR3 is built from 17 residues. The CDR3 is CASSQAAGEYYHYGYTF. The DNA for the CDR3 is TGTGCCAGCAGCCAAGCCGCAGGGGAATATTACCACTATGGCTACACCTTC.

As concerns this clone: Other DNA sequences in this sample translate to the same CDR3. The J gene is TRBJ1-5, the V gene TRBV7-9; D is undetermined. Trimming removed 2 bases from V and 3 bases from J, with 5 bases in between. In germline, CDR1 is SEHNR, CDR2 FQNEAQ (reference sequence). This CDR3 has 13 residues. The CDR3: CASSLRDNQPQHF. The CDR3, as DNA: TGTGCCAGCAGCTTAAGAGACAATCAGCCCCAGCATTTT.

The chain joins TRBV21-1 to TRBJ2-3; the table's TRBD2 call for D was not verified on the DNA. TRBV21-1 is reported as a pseudogene. The CDR3 runs 19 residues. The CDR3 spells CASSRAGQASGGWPDTQYF. The CDR3 DNA reads TGTGCCAGCAGCCGAGCGGGCCAAGCTAGCGGGGGGTGGCCAGATACGCAGTATTTT.

The chain is built from TRBV4-1 and TRBJ2-2; 7 bases align to TRBD2. The germline V gene encodes CDR1 MGHRA and CDR2 YSYEKL. This CDR3 comprises 15 residues. The V gene end was trimmed by 1 base and the J gene end by 5 bases; junction bases not matched to a gene: 4. The CDR3 nucleotides are TGCGCCAGCAGCCAAGGTGGGACTACAACCGGGGAGCTGTTTTTT. It yields the protein CASSQGGTTTGELFF.

The chain combines TRBV12-3 or TRBV12-4 with TRBJ1-6, with D hard to call. Trimming removed 3 bases at V and 10 bases at J, with 10 bases between. The CDR3 sequence is 13 residues long. CDR3 residues: CASSFGDRSPLHF. CDR3 DNA sequence: TGTGCCAGCAGTTTCGGGGATCGGTCACCCCTCCACTTT.

The chain joins TRBV6-5 to TRBJ1-5; 7 nucleotides match TRBD1. The germline V gene has CDR1 MNHEY and CDR2 SVGAGI. V shed 8 bases, J shed 2 bases, and the junction held 9 bases outside the gene matches. CDR3 length: 15 amino acids. The CDR3, as DNA: TGTGCCAGCGCCCATAAGGGGGCGGGCAATCAGCCCCAGCATTTT. Residues: CASAHKGAGNQPQHF.

CDR3 in amino acids: CAWTRTGSGEQYF. The CDR3 bases are TGTGCCTGGACCCGGACAGGATCGGGTGAGCAGTACTTC. The chain combines TRBV30 with TRBJ2-7; TRBD1 agrees at 7 bases. J lost 7 bases, V lost 4 bases, and 10 bases had no gene match. This CDR3 spans 13 amino acids. Germline-derived CDR1 and CDR2 are GTSNPN and SVGIG (reference sequence).

J is TRBJ2-3 and V is TRBV19; a weak D match, TRBD2 (7 bases). The V end lost 4 bases, the J end lost 7 bases, and 24 bases lay between the germline ends. Germline-derived CDR1 and CDR2 are LNHDA and SQIVND (reference sequence). CDR3 length equals 17 residues. The chain's CDR3 is CASSTPWGGQLGYTQYF. In nucleotides, the CDR3 is TGTGCCAGTAGTACCCCCTGGGGGGGGCAGCTGGGGTATACGCAGTATTTT.

This chain connects TRBV5-1 to TRBJ1-5, with TRBD1 as a possible D gene (6 bases). Germline V gene data show CDR1 as SGHRS and CDR2 as YFSETQ. Trimming stripped 5 bases from V and 1 base from J, with 13 bases between. The length of the CDR3 is 15 residues. The CDR3 sequence is CASRPTGLSNQPQHF. The CDR3 region has the DNA TGCGCCAGCAGGCCTACAGGGTTGAGCAATCAGCCCCAGCATTTT.

The chain couples TRBV5-3 to TRBJ1-6; D not resolved. Being an ORF, TRBV5-3 has a function that is uncertain. V lost 0 bases to trimming and J lost 15 bases, with 10 bases between them. The CDR3 has 12 residues. The DNA for the CDR3 is TGTGCCAGAAGCTTGGCCCAGATGAACCTCCACTTT. Translated, it gives CARSLAQMNLHF.

DNA for the CDR3: TGTGCCAGCAGTTTGGCGCAGGCGCGCAATCAGCCCCAGCATTTT. Translating gives CASSLAQARNQPQHF. The chain combines TRBV28 with TRBJ1-5; D gene uncertain. Germline assignment: CDR1 MDHEN and CDR2 SYDVKM. The CDR3 has 15 amino acids. V shed 3 bases and J shed 2 bases, with 11 bases lying between them.

This clone was seen more than once but under ten times. V and J are TRBV5-1 and TRBJ1-4; D is perhaps TRBD1 (5 bases). Trimming took 4 bases from V and 5 from J, leaving 15 bases between them. This CDR3 comprises 15 residues. Germline V gives CDR1 SGHRS, CDR2 YFSETQ. The CDR3: CASSMLGGGNEKLFF. The CDR3, as DNA: TGCGCCAGCAGCATGTTGGGGGGAGGAAATGAAAAACTGTTTTTT.

The genes are TRBV19 and TRBJ2-5; TRBD2 is a possible D gene (6 bases). This CDR3 has 13 residues. With 3 bases removed from V and 5 bases from J, the gap between germline ends came to 10 bases. The V gene's germline CDR1 is LNHDA and CDR2 SQIVND (reference sequence). The CDR3, as DNA: TGTGCCAGTAGTATTGGACGGGGGGAGACCCAGTACTTC. Protein sequence: CASSIGRGETQYF.

This clone was recorded a few times. The rearrangement joins TRBV30 to TRBJ1-3; D remains unclear. The germline gives CDR1 GTSNPN, CDR2 SVGIG (reference sequence). The ends were cut back, 4 bases at V and 4 bases at J, with 11 bases in the middle. The CDR3 loop spans 13 amino acids. The CDR3 region is CAWNRGSGNTIYF. Written as DNA, the CDR3 is TGTGCCTGGAACCGGGGATCCGGAAACACCATATATTTT.

The chain recombines TRBV7-2 with TRBJ2-3; 7 bases align to TRBD2. CDR3 size: 14 residues. Germline loops: CDR1 SGHTA, CDR2 FQGNSA. Germline trimming cut 5 bases from V and 3 bases from J; bases unmatched to any gene: 5. In DNA, the CDR3 is TGTGCCAGCAGCCCCTGGGGGGGAACAGATACGCAGTATTTT. This translates into CASSPWGGTDTQYF.

V and J are TRBV27 and TRBJ1-2; D remains ambiguous. The CDR3 is made up of 14 amino acids. Germline V gives CDR1 MNHEY, CDR2 SMNVEV (reference sequence). The germline V and J ends were trimmed by 5 bases and 4 bases, with 14 bases remaining between them. The chain's CDR3 is CASSGGSSGYGYTF. As DNA, the CDR3 is TGTGCCAGCAGTGGTGGCTCCTCGGGCTATGGCTACACCTTC.

The rearrangement uses TRBV23-1 and TRBJ1-4, with D possibly being TRBD1 (5 bases). TRBV23-1 is an ORF, and what it does is uncertain. The germline V and J ends were trimmed by 2 bases and 0 bases, with 19 bases remaining between them. This CDR3 comprises 19 residues. The CDR3 DNA reads as TGCGCCAGCAGTCAAACCCCCAGACAGCACGGGTCAACTAATGAAAAACTGTTTTTT. Residues: CASSQTPRQHGSTNEKLFF.

The chain has TRBV7-6 and TRBJ2-7; no firm D call. The CDR3 runs to 15 residues. V was shortened by 5 bases and J by 0 bases, with 14 bases between the two germline ends. The V gene's germline CDR1 is SGHVS and CDR2 FNYEAQ. The CDR3 coding sequence is TGTGCCAGCAGCCCATCGACTCTTACCTCCTACGAGCAGTACTTC. Translated, it gives CASSPSTLTSYEQYF. Filled out from reference TRBV7-6 and TRBJ2-7, the complete variable domain reads GAGVSQSPRYKVTKRGQDVALRCDPISGHVSLYWYRQALGQGPEFLTYFNYEAQQDKSGLPNDRFSAERPEGSISTLTIQRTEQRDSAMYRCASSPSTLTSYEQYFGPGTRLTVT.

The chain joins TRBV5-1 to TRBJ2-3; D not resolved. The V gene lost 4 bases and the J gene lost 6 bases, with 15 bases spanning the gap. Germline CDR1 and CDR2: SGHRS and YFSETQ. The CDR3 length is 14 residues. The CDR3 sequence: CASSTTELMDTQYF. CDR3 nucleotide sequence: TGCGCCAGCAGCACAACCGAACTAATGGATACGCAGTATTTT.

The chain recombines TRBV7-2 with TRBJ2-3; D might be TRBD2 (6 bases). CDR3 length: 16 residues. CDR1 is SGHTA and CDR2 is FQGNSA in the germline V gene. The V and J ends lost 1 base and 0 bases respectively, with 11 bases between them. The CDR3 loop reads CASSLVGGRSTDTQYF. The CDR3 region has the DNA TGTGCCAGCAGCTTAGTGGGAGGCAGGAGCACAGATACGCAGTATTTT.